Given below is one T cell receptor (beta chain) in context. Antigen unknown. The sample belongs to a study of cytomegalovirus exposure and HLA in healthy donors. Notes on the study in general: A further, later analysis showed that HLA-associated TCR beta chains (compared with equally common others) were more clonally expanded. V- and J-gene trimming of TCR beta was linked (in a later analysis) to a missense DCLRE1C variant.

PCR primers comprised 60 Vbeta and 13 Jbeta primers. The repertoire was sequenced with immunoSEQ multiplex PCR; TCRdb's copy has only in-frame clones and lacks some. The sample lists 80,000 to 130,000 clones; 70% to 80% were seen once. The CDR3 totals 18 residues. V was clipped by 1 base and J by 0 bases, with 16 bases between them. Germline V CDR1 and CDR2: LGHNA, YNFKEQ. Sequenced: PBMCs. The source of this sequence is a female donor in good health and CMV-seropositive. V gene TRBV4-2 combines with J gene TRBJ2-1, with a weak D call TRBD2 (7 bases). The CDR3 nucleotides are TGTGCCAGCAGCCAAGTGGAGGGGGGGCCTAGCTCCTACAATGAGCAGTTCTTC. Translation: CASSQVEGGPSSYNEQFF.